Reported below is one T cell receptor beta chain. The antigen is not known. This specimen comes from a study of CD8+ T cells in alopecia areata. Notes on the study in general: Researchers report lesional scalp, most notably alopecia totalis/universalis, outstripped normal scalp in clonality.

Treatment noted: oral pan-JAK inhibitor, 5-10 mg twice daily. This CDR3 contains 13 residues. Between the trimmed V and J ends, which lost 6 bases and 5 bases, there was a span of 11 bases. From germline, CDR1 is MNHEY and CDR2 SMNVEV (reference sequence). Investigators isolated RNA and reverse transcribed it into cDNA to act as the sequencing template. Data came from immunoSEQ multiplex PCR; TCRdb stores just in-frame clones and leaves some out. Of about 300,000 clones in the sample, over 45% are singletons; the top ten hold under 2%. The receptor's source is a human donor with alopecia areata. The source material was CD4+ T cells sorted from blood, sampled at week 24, from a patient treated with tofacitinib. The chain couples TRBV27 to TRBJ1-5; D unclear. CDR3 DNA: TGTGCCAGCAGCCAGGACCGTGATCAGCCCCAGCATTTT. It is translated as CASSQDRDQPQHF.